Given below is one T cell receptor beta chain in context. This clone was seen once. Its cognate antigen has yet to be identified. Nothing much larger sits one base from this clone, and base qualities are not available. Genomic DNA was isolated from the sorted cells so that the TCRbeta CDR3 region could be sequenced. TCRbeta CDR3 regions were sequenced using the immunoSEQ Assay. TCRdb took this table from immuneACCESS and kept in-frame rearrangements with V and J called. Such tables lack part of the clones; where checked against another copy, unresolved V genes explain under half of the gap, and the rest is unexplained. The sample has around 45,000 clones on record, roughly nine tenths of them singletons. The ten top clones hold roughly 5.7% of the sample. The CDR3 runs 15 amino acids, cysteine and phenylalanine included. The entry retains the CDR3 DNA only, 45 bases that are in frame from base 1. CDR1 and CDR2, looked up from the germline V gene (reference sequence), are SEHNR and FQNEAQ. V is shortened by 6 bases, J by 2 bases, and the region joining them spans 13 bases.

The data stem from a study of OX40 agonist ivuxolimab in advanced cancers. A note on the overall study: Ivuxolimab, which targeted the costimulatory receptor OX40 (CD134), was an agonistic, fully human IgG2 monoclonal antibody. Intravenous ivuxolimab was administered to patients every 2 weeks at six dose levels: 0.01, 0.1, 0.3, 1.5, 3 and 10 mg/kg. Of the approximately 50 dose-escalation patients, hepatocellular carcinoma was present in 19, melanoma in roughly 15, renal cell carcinoma in 9 and head and neck cancer in 9. Peripheral TCRbeta sequencing was intended to test whether TCR sequence diversity was altered and clonal T-cell expansion was caused by ivuxolimab. Patients were allowed to have had prior anti-PD-1, anti-PD-L1 or anti-CTLA-4 therapy, and around two fifths of the dose-escalation patients had been treated with checkpoint inhibitors. Partial responses were achieved by three dose-escalation patients, of whom one had hepatocellular carcinoma and two had cutaneous melanoma. In the dose-escalation cohort, 65% to 90% of patients were male, and the mean age was around 60 years, with a range of roughly 20 to 80. The paper covers the monotherapy dose-escalation part of the phase I ivuxolimab trial, which included N ≈ 50 patients.

Points the paper makes about the study in general: At doses of 0.1 to 3.0 mg/kg, clonal expansion of both CD4+ and CD8+ blood T cells was observed from baseline to week 6. In the 0.1-3.0 mg/kg groups, partial responders were among the patients with the lowest normalized peripheral clonal expansion, particularly in CD8+ T cells. On average, CD8+ T cells showed more expanded clones than CD4+ T cells after ivuxolimab. Low levels of normalized T-cell clonal expansion were also seen in some patients who did not respond. Antigen specificity was not determined for the clonally expanded peripheral T cells.

The trial excluded patients who had a history of autoimmune disease or were on systemic immunosuppression. Peripheral blood for TCR sequencing was collected from all dose cohorts at baseline, on cycle 4 day 1, and on cycle 7 day 1. The samples were taken from a phase I, first-in-human, multicenter, open-label dose-escalation trial of ivuxolimab. Adults with locally advanced or metastatic melanoma, renal cell carcinoma, hepatocellular carcinoma or head and neck squamous cell carcinoma were enrolled in the trial. CD4+ and CD8+ T cells were sorted separately from peripheral blood before TCR sequencing.

This chain is built from TRBV7-9 and TRBJ2-2; the D gene is unclear. Here the sequenced sample was CD4+ or CD8+ T cells sorted from blood, taken in a trial of the OX40 agonist ivuxolimab. The sequence derives from an adult with an advanced solid tumor such as melanoma, head and neck, liver or kidney cancer. For the CDR3, the sequence is CASSFRTANTGELFF. The DNA sequence reads TGTGCCAGCAGTTTTCGTACAGCTAACACCGGGGAGCTGTTTTTT.